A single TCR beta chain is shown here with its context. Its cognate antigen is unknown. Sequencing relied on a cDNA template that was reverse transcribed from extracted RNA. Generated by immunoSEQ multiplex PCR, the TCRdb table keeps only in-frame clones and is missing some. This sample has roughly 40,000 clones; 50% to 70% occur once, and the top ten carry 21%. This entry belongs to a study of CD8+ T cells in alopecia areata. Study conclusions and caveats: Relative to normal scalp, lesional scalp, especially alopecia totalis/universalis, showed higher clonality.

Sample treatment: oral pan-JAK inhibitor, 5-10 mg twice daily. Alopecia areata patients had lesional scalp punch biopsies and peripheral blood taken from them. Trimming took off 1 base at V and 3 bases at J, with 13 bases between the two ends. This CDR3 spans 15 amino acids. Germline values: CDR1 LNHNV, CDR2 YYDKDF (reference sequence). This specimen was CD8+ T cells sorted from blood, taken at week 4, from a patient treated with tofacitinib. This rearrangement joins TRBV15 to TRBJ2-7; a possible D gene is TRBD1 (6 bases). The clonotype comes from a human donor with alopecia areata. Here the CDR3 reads CATSRGVGADYEQYF. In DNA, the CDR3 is TGTGCCACCAGCAGAGGTGTGGGGGCGGACTACGAGCAGTACTTC.